The sample holds many counts of the clone carrying this T cell receptor (beta chain). Its antigen is unidentified. The read ends 3 residues before the CDR3 terminus; that terminus is restored from the germline J gene. The sample is drawn from a study of T cell clonality in common variable immunodeficiency. The germline gives CDR1 SGHVS, CDR2 FQNEAQ. CDR3 size: 17 residues. The V segment lost 5 bases and the J segment 6 bases; nucleotides outside the gene matches: 12. Study results and limitations: Shared TCRbeta clones were fewer between CVID subjects than controls. CVID subjects had higher TCRbeta clonality than healthy controls, most marked in about a third.

Equal genomic DNA amounts from CVID and control samples were sequenced. Libraries were prepared by immunoSEQ multiplex PCR; TCRdb keeps only in-frame clonotypes and omits some of them. The sample holds around 55,000 clones, and no clone turns up only once. The chain couples TRBV7-8 to TRBJ1-6; 8 bases are a match to TRBD1. This clonotype originated in a person aged 18 to 70 in good health. The sequenced sample was peripheral blood mononuclear cells. The CDR3 here is CASSLRDRTGFNSPLHF. The CDR3 bases that were read are TGTGCCAGCAGCCTGAGAGACCGGACAGGGTTTAATTCACCC. Combining the CDR3 with reference TRBV7-8 and TRBJ1-6 gives the whole variable domain GAGVSQSPRYKVAKRGQDVALRCDPISGHVSLFWYQQALGQGPEFLTYFQNEAQLDKSGLPSDRFFAERPEGSVSTLKIQRTQQEDSAVYLCASSLRDRTGFNSPLHFGNGTRLTVT.